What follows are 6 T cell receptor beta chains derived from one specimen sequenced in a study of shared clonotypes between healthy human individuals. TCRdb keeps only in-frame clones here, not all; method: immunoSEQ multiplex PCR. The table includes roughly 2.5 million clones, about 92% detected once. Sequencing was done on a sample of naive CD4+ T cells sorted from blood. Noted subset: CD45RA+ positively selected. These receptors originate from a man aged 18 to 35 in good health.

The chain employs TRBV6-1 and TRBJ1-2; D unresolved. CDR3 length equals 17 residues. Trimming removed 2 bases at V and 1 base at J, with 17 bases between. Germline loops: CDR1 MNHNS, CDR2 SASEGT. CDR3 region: CASSESGNSAINYGYTF. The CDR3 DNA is TGTGCCAGCAGTGAAAGCGGGAACTCGGCTATTAACTATGGCTACACCTTC.

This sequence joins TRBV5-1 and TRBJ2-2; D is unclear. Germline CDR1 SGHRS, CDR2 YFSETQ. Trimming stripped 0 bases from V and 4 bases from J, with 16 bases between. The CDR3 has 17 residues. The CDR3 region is CASSLAPLDGSTGELFF. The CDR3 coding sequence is TGCGCCAGCAGCTTGGCCCCGTTGGACGGCTCCACCGGGGAGCTGTTTTTT.

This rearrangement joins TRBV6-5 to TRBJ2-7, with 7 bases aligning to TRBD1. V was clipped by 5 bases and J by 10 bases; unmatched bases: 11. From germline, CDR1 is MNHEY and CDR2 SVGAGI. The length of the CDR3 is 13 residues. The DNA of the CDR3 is TGTGCCAGCAGTGACCCTGGGACAGTCGACCAGTACTTC. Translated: CASSDPGTVDQYF.

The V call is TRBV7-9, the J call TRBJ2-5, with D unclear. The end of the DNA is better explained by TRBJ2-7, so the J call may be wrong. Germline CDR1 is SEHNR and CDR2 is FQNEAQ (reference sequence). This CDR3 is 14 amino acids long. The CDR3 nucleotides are TGTGCCAGCAGGTCTTCCGGAGTCCCCTACGAGCAGTACTTC. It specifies CASRSSGVPYEQYF.

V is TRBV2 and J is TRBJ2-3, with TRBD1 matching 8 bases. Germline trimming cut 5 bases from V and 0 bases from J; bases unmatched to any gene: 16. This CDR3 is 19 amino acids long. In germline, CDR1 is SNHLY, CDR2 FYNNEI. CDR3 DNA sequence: TGTGCCAGCAGTACGGACAGGGCGCTTGGGCCCCTAAGCACAGATACGCAGTATTTT. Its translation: CASSTDRALGPLSTDTQYF. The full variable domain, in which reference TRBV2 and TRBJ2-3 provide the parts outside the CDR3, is EPEVTQTPSHQVTQMGQEVILRCVPISNHLYFYWYRQILGQKVEFLVSFYNNEISEKSEIFDDQFSVERPDGSNFTLKIRSTKLEDSAMYFCASSTDRALGPLSTDTQYFGPGTRLTVL.

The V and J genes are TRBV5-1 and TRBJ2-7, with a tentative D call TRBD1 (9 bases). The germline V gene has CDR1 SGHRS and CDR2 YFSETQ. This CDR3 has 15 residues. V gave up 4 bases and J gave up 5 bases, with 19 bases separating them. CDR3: CASSPGGTGIHEQYF. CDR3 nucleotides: TGCGCCAGCAGCCCGGGGGGGACAGGGATCCACGAGCAGTACTTC. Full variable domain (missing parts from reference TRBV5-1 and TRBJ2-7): KAGVTQTPRYLIKTRGQQVTLSCSPISGHRSVSWYQQTPGQGLQFLFEYFSETQRNKGNFPGRFSGRQFSNSRSEMNVSTLELGDSALYLCASSPGGTGIHEQYFGPGTRLTVT.